The 20 T cell receptor beta chains below were found in one sample sequenced in a study of CD8+CD57+ T cells in acquired aplastic anemia. For sequencing, patients were chosen who had shown expansion of CD8+CD57+ cells by flow cytometry. Using genomic DNA as the template, TCR beta VDJ and CDR3 profiling was carried out. MiXCR, run by TCRdb on the reads, gives a single entry per CDR3 protein. The sample holds under 500,000 distinct CDR3 sequences, around 32% seen once. Sequences were obtained from sorted CD4+, CD8+, or CD8+CD57+ T cells (not recorded which) from PBMCs. These receptors originate from a human donor with aplastic anemia.

This clonotype was counted ten times or more. The chain carries TRBV7-3 and TRBJ1-2, with 7 bases that match TRBD1. The CDR3 length is 15 residues. Per the germline V gene, CDR1 is SGHTA and CDR2 is FQGTGA. The ends lost 5 bases at V and 0 bases at J; junction bases unmatched: 6. The chain's CDR3 is CASSPTTGTNYGYTF. DNA of the CDR3: TGTGCCAGCAGCCCTACGACAGGGACTAACTATGGCTACACCTTC.

This chain links TRBV9 with TRBJ2-3; 8 nucleotides line up with TRBD2. The V gene end was trimmed by 0 bases and the J gene end by 6 bases; junction bases not matched to a gene: 12. The germline CDR1 and CDR2 sequences are SGDLS and YYNGEE. CDR3 length: 17 residues. CDR3 amino acids: CASSVGVGLAGMDTQYF. As DNA, the CDR3 is TGTGCCAGCAGCGTAGGGGTCGGGTTAGCGGGAATGGATACGCAGTATTTT.

This CDR3 is CASSQGESSYNSPLHF. The CDR3 region has the DNA TGTGCCAGCAGCCAGGGCGAGAGCTCCTATAATTCACCCCTCCACTTT. V usage is TRBV3-1 and J usage is TRBJ1-6; no reliable D call. The length of the CDR3 is 16 residues. CDR1 and CDR2 from the germline V gene are LGHDT and YNNKEL (reference sequence). V lost 3 bases and J lost 0, with 9 bases in between.

The rearrangement joins TRBV9 to TRBJ2-2, with TRBD1 as a possible D gene (5 bases). Trimming took 0 bases from V and 1 from J, leaving 10 bases between them. The CDR3 runs to 16 residues. Germline CDR1 and CDR2: SGDLS and YYNGEE. CDR3 nucleotide sequence: TGTGCCAGCAGCGTAGGGGGCCGCCTGAACACCGGGGAGCTGTTTTTT. Translated, it gives CASSVGGRLNTGELFF.

The J gene is TRBJ2-2, the V gene TRBV19; a weak D match, TRBD2 (6 bases). Germline CDR1 LNHDA, CDR2 SQIVND (reference sequence). The CDR3 is made up of 15 amino acids. V lost 6 bases and J 6 bases, leaving 17 bases between the germline ends. The CDR3: CASSPVGGFAGELFF. The CDR3 nucleotides are TGTGCCAGTAGCCCGGTCGGGGGTTTCGCCGGGGAGCTGTTTTTT.

A remark on this clonotype: The junction departs from germline at one end; a sequencing error may be responsible. J is TRBJ2-7 and V is TRBV5-3; TRBD2 is a possible D gene (5 bases). TRBV5-3 carries the ORF label, with uncertain function. The CDR3 spans 13 residues. The DNA for the CDR3 is TGCGCCAGCGGCCAAACTGGCTCCTACGAGCAGTACTTC. This sequence encodes CASGQTGSYEQYF.

The CDR3, as DNA: TGTGCCAGCAGCTTAGAGGTAATGGTAGGGGGCATTGAGCAGTTCTTC. Its translation: CASSLEVMVGGIEQFF. The V and J genes are TRBV7-8 and TRBJ2-1; 7 bases match TRBD1. The trim removed 1 base at V and 9 bases at J, leaving 12 bases unmatched. Germline V gene lookup returns CDR1 SGHVS and CDR2 FQNEAQ. The CDR3 consists of 16 residues.

Of note for this clonotype: At one end, the junction sequence differs from germline, possibly due to a read error. The chain employs TRBV29-1 and TRBJ1-1, with a tentative D call TRBD1 (5 bases). The CDR3 sequence is 15 residues long. CDR1 and CDR2 from the germline V gene are SQVTM and ANQGSEA. The CDR3 reads CSVTSGHQTNTEAFF. CDR3 DNA sequence: TGCAGCGTTACATCTGGACACCAAACGAACACTGAGGCTTTCTTT. Looking up the rest from reference TRBV29-1 and TRBJ1-1 gives the full variable domain: SAVISQKPSRDICQRGTSLTIQCQVDSQVTMMFWYRQQPGQSLTLIATANQGSEATYESGFVIDKFPISRPNLTFSTLTVSNMSPEDSSIYLCSVTSGHQTNTEAFFGQGTRLTVV.

This clonotype has a handful of counts. The V and J genes are TRBV7-2 and TRBJ1-3, with D unresolved. V lost 5 bases to trimming and J lost 3 bases, with 8 bases between them. CDR1 is SGHTA, CDR2 FQGNSA, per germline. The CDR3 length is 13 residues. CDR3: CASSQEFGNTIYF. CDR3 nucleotide sequence: TGTGCCAGCAGCCAAGAATTTGGAAACACCATATATTTT. The full variable domain, in which reference TRBV7-2 and TRBJ1-3 provide the parts outside the CDR3, is GAGVSQSPSNKVTEKGKDVELRCDPISGHTALYWYRQSLGQGLEFLIYFQGNSAPDKSGLPSDRFSAERTGGSVSTLTIQRTQQEDSAVYLCASSQEFGNTIYFGEGSWLTVV.

Comment on this clonotype: One end of the junction does not line up with germline, which may come from a read error. The rearrangement joins TRBV7-3 to TRBJ2-1; TRBD2 aligns across 10 bases. Per germline, CDR1 SGHTA and CDR2 FQGTGA. The CDR3 contains 16 residues. The CDR3 sequence: CASSREREGLRNEQFF. CDR3 nucleotide sequence: TGCGCCAGCAGCCGAGAGCGGGAGGGCCTTCGGAATGAGCAGTTCTTC. The whole variable domain, filled in from reference TRBV7-3 and TRBJ2-1, reads GAGVSQTPSNKVTEKGKYVELRCDPISGHTALYWYRQSLGQGPEFLIYFQGTGAADDSGLPNDRFFAVRPEGSVSTLKIQRTERGDSAVYLCASSREREGLRNEQFFGPGTRLTVL.

The chain joins TRBV2 to TRBJ1-2, with D unclear. Germline CDR1 and CDR2: SNHLY and FYNNEI. The CDR3 length is 14 residues. V was shortened by 6 bases and J by 4 bases, with 15 bases between the two germline ends. The CDR3 sequence: CASSQGKGIYGYTF. The CDR3 region has the DNA TGTGCCAGCAGCCAAGGGAAAGGGATCTATGGCTACACCTTC.

A note on this clonotype: A read error is likely, as this CDR3 ends without the conserved phenylalanine or tryptophan. No DNA is shown, since the ends of the CDR3 on it are uncertain; the CDR3 is the one TCRdb lists. The V and J genes are TRBV19 and TRBJ2-7. Germline CDR1 is LNHDA and CDR2 is SQIVND (reference sequence). Counting both end residues, the CDR3 totals 8 amino acids. The CDR3 is CASSIRKR.

This clonotype appeared a few times. The chain joins TRBV2 to TRBJ1-2; TRBD1 matches 7 bases. The V gene end was trimmed by 10 bases and the J gene end by 6 bases; junction bases not matched to a gene: 11. CDR3 length equals 13 residues. Germline V gene data show CDR1 as SNHLY and CDR2 as FYNNEI. The CDR3 sequence is CANPRQGGDGYTF. The CDR3 nucleotides read TGTGCCAACCCAAGACAGGGAGGGGATGGCTACACCTTC.

With respect to this clonotype: Given a much more abundant clone one base away, this may be a read error. V is TRBV25-1 and J is TRBJ2-1; D not resolved. Trimming cost V 4 bases and J 0 bases, with 10 bases left between them. CDR3 length: 15 amino acids. CDR1 and CDR2 (germline): MGHDK, SYGVNS. In DNA, the CDR3 is TGTGCCAGCAGTGCCCGGGCCAGCTCCTACAATGAGCAGTTCTTC. Protein sequence: CASSARASSYNEQFF.

For this clonotype: The junction does not match germline at one end; this may be a read error. The chain links TRBV25-1 to TRBJ2-7; 8 nucleotides align to TRBD2. The CDR3 covers 13 residues. Germline V gene data show CDR1 as MGHDK and CDR2 as SYGVNS. This chain's CDR3 is CSAVSGGRYEQYF. The CDR3 coding sequence is TGCAGTGCCGTAAGCGGGGGCCGCTACGAGCAGTACTTC.

CDR3 residues: CSAPVGAGNYEQYF. CDR3 nucleotide sequence: TGCAGTGCTCCAGTCGGAGCGGGGAACTACGAGCAGTACTTC. The rearrangement joins TRBV20-1 to TRBJ2-7; 7 bases match TRBD2. There are 14 residues in the CDR3. CDR1 is DFQATT, CDR2 SNEGSKA, per germline (reference sequence). Germline trimming cut 5 bases from V and 3 bases from J; bases unmatched to any gene: 10.

Comments on this clonotype: Given a much more abundant clone one base away, this may be a read error. The chain has TRBV12-3 or TRBV12-4 and TRBJ2-1; D uncertain. There are 11 residues in the CDR3. Trimming took 5 bases from V and 7 from J, leaving 6 bases between them. The CDR3 loop is CASSARNEQFF. CDR3 sequence (DNA): TGTGCCAGCAGTGCGAGAAATGAGCAGTTCTTC.

The gene calls are TRBV20-1 and TRBJ2-2; no clear D. The germline V gene encodes CDR1 DFQATT and CDR2 SNEGSKA (reference sequence). Trimming pared 7 bases from V and 4 bases from J, leaving 16 bases between. The CDR3 runs 14 residues. CDR3 DNA sequence: TGCAGTGTTCCGGGCGCCAGAATCACCGGGGAGCTGTTTTTT. The encoded protein is CSVPGARITGELFF.

There are many counts of this clonotype. V gene TRBV2 combines with J gene TRBJ2-7; 12 nucleotides line up with TRBD2. This CDR3 contains 14 residues. Trimming removed 6 bases from V and 9 bases from J; junction bases left unmatched: 9. Germline CDR1 SNHLY, CDR2 FYNNEI. CDR3 amino acids: CASRNLAGGPWQYF. CDR3 DNA: TGTGCCAGCAGGAATCTAGCGGGAGGGCCGTGGCAGTACTTC.

This clonotype was seen many times. V is TRBV19 and J is TRBJ1-5, with no clear D. CDR1 is LNHDA and CDR2 is SQIVND in the germline V gene (reference sequence). The length of the CDR3 is 17 residues. Trimming removed 6 bases from V and 12 bases from J, with 30 bases in between. The CDR3 DNA is TGTGCCAGTAGCAACCCCTTCCTGTCCCAAGAGCACCGGCTCCAGCATTTT. This encodes CASSNPFLSQEHRLQHF.